This record covers a single T cell receptor (beta chain). Clones were read by immunoSEQ multiplex PCR, and TCRdb kept only the in-frame ones, dropping some. The profile covers approximately 390,000 clones, with 70% to 90% appearing a single time and around 2% taken by the ten largest. This sample is part of a study of blood T cell repertoires in COVID-19. The V gene's germline CDR1 is GTSNPN and CDR2 SVGIG (reference sequence). The CDR3 is 13 amino acids. J was trimmed by 8 bases and V by 4 bases; bases with no gene match: 8. Specimen: PBMCs or T cells enriched from blood (not recorded which). The chain joins TRBV30 to TRBJ1-2; TRBD1 agrees at 9 bases. The sequence came from a woman in her forties with acute COVID-19. CDR3 amino acids: CAWKYRGRYGYTF. The CDR3 coding sequence is TGTGCCTGGAAATACAGGGGGCGATACGGCTACACCTTC.